The 3 T cell receptor beta chains in this list originate from one sample, sequenced in a study of blood T cell repertoires in COVID-19. TCRdb's table, derived via immunoSEQ multiplex PCR, lists solely in-frame clones and lacks some. The sample records more than 200,000 clones, roughly nine tenths being singletons. Sequences were obtained from PBMCs or T cells enriched from blood (not recorded which). These receptors were obtained from a woman in her thirties with acute COVID-19.

This clone was seen once. V gene TRBV9 combines with J gene TRBJ1-2; 8 nucleotides agree with TRBD1. There are 14 residues in the CDR3. The V gene end was trimmed by 4 bases and the J gene end by 4 bases; junction bases not matched to a gene: 6. Germline values: CDR1 SGDLS, CDR2 YYNGEE. The CDR3 protein is CASSPGGQVYGYTF. Written as DNA, the CDR3 is TGTGCCAGCAGCCCGGGGGGACAGGTCTATGGCTACACCTTC.

This chain uses TRBV6-5 with TRBJ2-5; D is possibly TRBD1 (6 bases). The germline gives CDR1 MNHEY, CDR2 SVGAGI. The CDR3 spans 13 residues. V lost 6 bases, J lost 5 bases, and 13 bases lay in between. The CDR3 coding sequence is TGTGCCAGCAGGAGGGGGTTAGTTGAGACCCAGTACTTC. Translated: CASRRGLVETQYF.

The DNA for the CDR3 is TGTGCCAGTAGTCCTCGAGGGAGGAACACTGAAGCTTTCTTT. Translation gives CASSPRGRNTEAFF. The genes are TRBV19 and TRBJ1-1; D not certain. Trimming removed 5 bases at V and 1 base at J, with 11 bases between. This CDR3 has 14 residues. The V gene's germline CDR1 is LNHDA and CDR2 SQIVND (reference sequence).